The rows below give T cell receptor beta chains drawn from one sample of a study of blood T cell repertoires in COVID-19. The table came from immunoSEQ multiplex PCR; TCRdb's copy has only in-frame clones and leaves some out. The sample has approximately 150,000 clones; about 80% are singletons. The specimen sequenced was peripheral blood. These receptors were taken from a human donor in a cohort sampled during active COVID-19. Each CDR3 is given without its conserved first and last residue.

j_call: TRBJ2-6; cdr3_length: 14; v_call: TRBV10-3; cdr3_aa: AISSWGGLGANVLT
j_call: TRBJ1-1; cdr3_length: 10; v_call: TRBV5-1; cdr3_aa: ASSHDRVEAF
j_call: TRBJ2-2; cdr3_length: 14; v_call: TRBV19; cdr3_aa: ASSPTRTENTGELF
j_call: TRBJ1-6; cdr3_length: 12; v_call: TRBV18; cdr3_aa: ASLSPGENSPLH
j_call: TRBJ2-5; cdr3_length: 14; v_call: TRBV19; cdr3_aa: ASSIALTGNQETQY
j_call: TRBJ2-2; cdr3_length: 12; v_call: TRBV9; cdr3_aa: ASSSGLVGGELF
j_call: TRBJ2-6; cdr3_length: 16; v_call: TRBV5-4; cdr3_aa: ASSRPGTGGGGANVLT
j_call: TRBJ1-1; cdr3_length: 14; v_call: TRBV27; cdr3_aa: ASSLSPGTGVTEAF
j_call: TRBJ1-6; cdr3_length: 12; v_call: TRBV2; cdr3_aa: ATSRGQGVSPLH
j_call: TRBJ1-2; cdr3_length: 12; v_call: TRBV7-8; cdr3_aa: ASSLEGAGYGYT
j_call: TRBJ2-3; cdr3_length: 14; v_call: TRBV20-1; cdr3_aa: SASDRQGPRKDTQY
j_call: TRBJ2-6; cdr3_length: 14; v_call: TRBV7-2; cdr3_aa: ASSLTSGSGANVLT
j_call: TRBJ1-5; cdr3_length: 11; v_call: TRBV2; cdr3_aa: ASAGGSNQPQH
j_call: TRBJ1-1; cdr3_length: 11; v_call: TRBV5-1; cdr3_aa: ASRLQGDSEAF
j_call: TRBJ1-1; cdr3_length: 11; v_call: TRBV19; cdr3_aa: ASSGQTVTEAF
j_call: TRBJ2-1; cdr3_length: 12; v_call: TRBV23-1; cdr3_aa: ASSGAIWPNEQF
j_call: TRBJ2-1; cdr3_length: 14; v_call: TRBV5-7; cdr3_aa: ASSSPTGSAPNEQF
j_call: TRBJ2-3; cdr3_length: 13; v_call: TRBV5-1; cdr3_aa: ASSFGGAVTDTQY
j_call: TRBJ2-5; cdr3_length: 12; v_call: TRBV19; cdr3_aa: ASSMGQGSETQY
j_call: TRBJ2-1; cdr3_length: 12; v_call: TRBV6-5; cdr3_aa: ASRNQRGANEQF
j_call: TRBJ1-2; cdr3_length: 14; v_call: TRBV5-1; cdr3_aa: ASSFGWTGGPFGYT
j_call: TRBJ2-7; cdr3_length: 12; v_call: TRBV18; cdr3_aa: ASSTGQASYEQY
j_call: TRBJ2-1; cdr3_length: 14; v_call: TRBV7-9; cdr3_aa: ASSSGTSETYNEQF
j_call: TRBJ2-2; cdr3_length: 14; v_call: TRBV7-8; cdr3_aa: ASSLERQLNTGELF
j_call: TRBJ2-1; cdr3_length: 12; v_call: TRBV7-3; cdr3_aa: ASSFQGAPNEQF
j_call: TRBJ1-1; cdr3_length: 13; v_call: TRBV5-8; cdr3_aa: ASSYRTGVVTEAF
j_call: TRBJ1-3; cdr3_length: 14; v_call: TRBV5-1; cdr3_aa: ASSLAGGYSGNTIY
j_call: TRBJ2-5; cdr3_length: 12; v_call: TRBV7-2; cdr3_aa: ASSFRGVQETQY
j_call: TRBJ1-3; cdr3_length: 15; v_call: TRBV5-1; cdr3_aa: ASSLAGGRNPGNTIY
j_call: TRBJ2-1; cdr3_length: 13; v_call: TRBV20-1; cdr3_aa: SASHRDRVRVAQF
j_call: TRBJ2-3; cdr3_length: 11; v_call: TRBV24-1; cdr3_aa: ATSRGLTDTQY
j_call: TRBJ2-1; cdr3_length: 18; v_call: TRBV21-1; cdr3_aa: ASSKGLGTSSKRSYNEQF
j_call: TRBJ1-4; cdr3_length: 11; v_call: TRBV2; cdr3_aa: ASSYLGVEKLF
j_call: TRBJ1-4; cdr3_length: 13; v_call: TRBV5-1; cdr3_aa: ASSQTGSTNEKLF
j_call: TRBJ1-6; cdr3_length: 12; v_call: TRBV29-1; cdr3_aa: SVKQGAQDSPLH
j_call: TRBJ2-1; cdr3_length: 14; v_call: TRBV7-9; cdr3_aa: ASSPITSGSYNEQF
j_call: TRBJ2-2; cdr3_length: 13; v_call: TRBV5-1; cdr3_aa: ASSPGGQNTGELF
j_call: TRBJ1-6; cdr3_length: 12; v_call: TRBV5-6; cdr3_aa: ASSSGQGGSPLH
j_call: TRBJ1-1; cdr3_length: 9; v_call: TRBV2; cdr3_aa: ASMQGGEAF
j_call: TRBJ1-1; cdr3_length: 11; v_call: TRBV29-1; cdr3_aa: SVTPGGNTEAF
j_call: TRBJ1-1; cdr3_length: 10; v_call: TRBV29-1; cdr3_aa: SVERDGPEAF
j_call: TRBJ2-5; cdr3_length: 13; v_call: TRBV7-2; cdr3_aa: ASTSEGGAGETQY
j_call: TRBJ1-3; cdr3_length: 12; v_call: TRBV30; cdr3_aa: AWSVGGDGNTIY
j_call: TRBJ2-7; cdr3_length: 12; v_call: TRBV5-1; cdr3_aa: ASSRGFESYEQY
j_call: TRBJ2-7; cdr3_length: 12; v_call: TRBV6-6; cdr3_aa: ASRDRISFYEQY